This section outlines one T cell receptor beta chain sequence together with its context. Its cognate antigen has yet to be identified. Within one base of it there is no much larger clone, and no base qualities were kept. The CDR3 regions of human TCRbeta chains were subjected to immunosequencing. Per the original workflow: TCRs in the repertoires were matched against a reference library of SARS-CoV-2-specific TCRs that had been generated with the MIRA antigen-specificity platform. Breadth was defined as the fraction of unique TCRs that were SARS-CoV-2-associated. Depth was defined as the fraction of total T cells that were SARS-CoV-2-associated. Using the MIRA data, every spike-specific TCR was mapped to the spike region that the TCR reacted to and assigned to either a CD4 or a CD8 class. Log10-transformed breadth and depth values were compared by one-way ANOVA with Sidak's multiple comparisons tests. TCRdb holds this immuneACCESS table with in-frame rearrangements only. Some clones are missing; in checked studies, unresolved V genes explain under half, and the rest has no known cause. Clone size and the V and J calls come from that table; the DNA yielded D and trimming. Present in this sample are 90,000 to 120,000 clones, about 93% of which were seen just once. The ten most abundant clones make up roughly 5% of the sample.

This sample is part of a study of T cell responses to AZD1222 COVID-19 vaccine (dated by TCRdb to about 2021). About the investigation overall: AZD1222 recipients whose second dose came at about 4 weeks and those whose second dose came at about 12 weeks were combined into one group, since spike-specific TCR depth and breadth did not differ between the two schedules. TCR sequencing was performed for about 240 trial participants, of whom roughly 200 were given two doses of AZD1222 and around 26 were given two doses of MenACWY control vaccine. Trial participants were enrolled by age into subgroups of 18-55, 56-69 and 70-plus years, and around 140, 26 and 57 TCR-sequenced participants, respectively, were included in these subgroups.

This specimen's time point label, interpreted: baseline before first vaccination. The vaccinee samples were drawn from two UK trials, COV001 and COV002, one of which was a single-blind randomized controlled phase 2/3 trial testing AZD1222 (ChAdOx1 nCoV-19) in healthy adults. For TCRbeta chain sequencing, PBMC samples from trial participants were taken at day 0 and at day 28 after the second dose. What the study reported, not specific to this receptor: Because no day 14 peak-response samples were available, repertoires were characterized only after the peak T cell response. CD4 TCRs associated with the vaccine covered the entire spike protein, and the dominant responses were in regions 160-218 and 743-854. Conclusions about previously exposed vaccinees are limited because only five to seven AZD1222 recipients were SARS-CoV-2 seropositive at baseline. After two AZD1222 doses, both the breadth and the depth of spike-specific TCRs were significantly higher than at day 0 and than in MenACWY recipients. Epitopes outside the regions mutated in the B.1.351 and B.1.1.7 variants were reportedly recognized by nearly half of the unique spike-specific TCRs. Participants were mostly white British, with more females than males. The authors suggested clonal diversity may have been underestimated. The 56-69-year group was small, and its depth increase did not reach significance, likely because of low power.

The sequence derives from an adult in good health. Source: peripheral blood, taken on day 0 of AZD1222 vaccination.

Here is the DNA: TGTGCCAGCATAGGCCCCGAAGGCGGGACCAGCTCCTACAATGAGCAGTTCTTC. Its protein reads: CASIGPEGGTSSYNEQFF. The chain uses TRBV25-1 and TRBJ2-1; TRBD2 might be the D gene, on 6 matching bases. From the germline V gene, CDR1 is MGHDK and CDR2 is SYGVNS. At the junction V is shortened by 7 bases and J by 0 bases, with 22 bases in between. Spanning cysteine to phenylalanine, the CDR3 consists of 18 amino acids. Just the 54-base CDR3 DNA is kept, in frame starting at base 1. The full variable domain, with segments outside the CDR3 supplied by the reference TRBV25-1 and TRBJ2-1 proteins, appears as EADIYQTPRYLVIGTGKKITLECSQTMGHDKMYWYQQDPGMELHLIHYSYGVNSTEKGDLSSESTVSRIRTEHFPLTLESARPSHTSQYLCASIGPEGGTSSYNEQFFGPGTRLTVL.